The clone carrying this TCR beta chain has just one count. The junction departs from germline at one end; a sequencing error may be responsible. Amplification used 60 Vbeta primers and 13 Jbeta primers. The assay was immunoSEQ multiplex PCR, and TCRdb's table has in-frame clones only and misses some. This sample has about 40,000 clones, with almost 70% found just once. This specimen comes from a study of cytomegalovirus exposure and HLA in healthy donors. The CDR3 runs 14 residues. From germline, CDR1 is SGHRS and CDR2 YFSETQ. The chain recombines TRBV5-1 with TRBJ1-2; 11 positions match TRBD1. The TCR was taken from a man aged 35 to 55 in good health and CMV-seronegative. The material sequenced was PBMCs. The CDR3 DNA reads as TGCGCCAGCAGCCCCCGGACAGGGGGCTCTGACCCCAGATTC. Protein sequence: CASSPRTGGSDPRF.